Following are 15 T cell receptor beta chains from one sample sequenced in a study of T cells in narcolepsy. Clones were sequenced by immunoSEQ multiplex PCR, and TCRdb holds only the in-frame ones, with some missing. The sample consists of just over 20,000 clones, around 86% of them appearing once. Sequenced sample: memory (CD45RA-) CD4+ T cells from blood. Source of these receptors: a human donor in good health.

This clone was detected a few times. The V call is TRBV6-1, the J call TRBJ2-3, with D unresolved. Trimming removed 1 base at V and 2 bases at J, with 10 bases between. The CDR3 has 15 amino acids. The germline V gene encodes CDR1 MNHNS and CDR2 SASEGT. CDR3 bases: TGTGCCAGCAGTGAAGGGCCAATAGTCACAGATACGCAGTATTTT. This sequence encodes CASSEGPIVTDTQYF.

The chain is built from TRBV14 and TRBJ2-1, with 9 positions matching TRBD2. The CDR3 runs to 13 residues. Losses at the gene ends were 5 bases for V and 8 bases for J; bases not matched to a gene: 4. Germline values: CDR1 SGHDN, CDR2 FVKESK. The CDR3 DNA sequence: TGTGCCAGCAGCTTACAGCGGGAGGATGAGCAGTTCTTC. It translates to CASSLQREDEQFF.

This clone has only one observation. V usage is TRBV9 and J usage is TRBJ1-4, with TRBD1 as a possible D gene (5 bases). The CDR3 extends over 14 amino acids. CDR1 and CDR2 (germline): SGDLS, YYNGEE. V was clipped by 3 bases and J by 8 bases, with 14 bases between them. Here the CDR3 reads CASSASGSREKLFF. The DNA for the CDR3 is TGTGCCAGCAGCGCATCAGGGTCCCGAGAAAAACTGTTTTTT.

This clone is a singleton in its sample. J is TRBJ1-2 and V is TRBV25-1; TRBD1 is a possible D gene (5 bases). There are 16 residues in the CDR3. Deletions cut 3 bases from V and 5 bases from J, with 19 bases between. Germline CDR1 reads MGHDK; CDR2 reads SYGVNS. The CDR3 is CASSDRRARRGYGYTF. The CDR3 DNA follows: TGTGCCAGCAGTGATAGGAGGGCCCGTAGGGGATATGGCTACACCTTC.

This chain uses TRBV5-1 with TRBJ2-5, with TRBD1 matching 8 bases. The CDR3 runs to 13 residues. Trimming removed 4 bases from V and 5 bases from J; junction bases left unmatched: 4. CDR1 is SGHRS, CDR2 YFSETQ, per germline. CDR3 nucleotide sequence: TGCGCCAGCAGCGGACAGGGACGGGAGACCCAGTACTTC. It is translated as CASSGQGRETQYF.

This chain links TRBV28 with TRBJ2-1; D could derive from TRBD1 or TRBD2 (5 bases each). Germline V gene sequence: CDR1 MDHEN, CDR2 SYDVKM. CDR3 length: 13 amino acids. Trimming took off 8 bases at V and 4 bases at J, with 12 bases between the two ends. The CDR3, as DNA: TGTGCCAGCCGCCGGGGCGGATACAATGAGCAGTTCTTC. Encoded protein: CASRRGGYNEQFF.

V gene TRBV29-1 combines with J gene TRBJ2-5; unclear D gene. This CDR3 comprises 15 residues. Germline V gene sequence: CDR1 SQVTM, CDR2 ANQGSEA. The ends were cut back, 4 bases at V and 2 bases at J, with 17 bases in the middle. CDR3 in DNA: TGCAGCGTTGTTTCCGGCAGAGTATATCAAGAGACCCAGTACTTC. The encoded protein is CSVVSGRVYQETQYF.

The chain has TRBV7-6 and TRBJ1-2; TRBD1 matches 7 bases. V shed 5 bases, J shed 8 bases, and the junction held 8 bases outside the gene matches. This CDR3 is 13 amino acids long. Germline CDR1 SGHVS, CDR2 FNYEAQ. Here the CDR3 reads CASSLRQGDGYTF. In DNA form, the CDR3 reads TGTGCCAGCAGCCTCCGACAGGGTGACGGCTACACCTTC.

This clone was picked up a small number of times. The CDR3 sequence is CASSLTVTAGGPHEQYF. CDR3 nucleotides: TGTGCCAGCAGCCTCACCGTCACAGCGGGAGGTCCACACGAGCAGTACTTC. The chain combines TRBV5-6 with TRBJ2-7; TRBD2 matches at 9 bases. Germline V gene sequence: CDR1 SGHDT, CDR2 YYEEEE. J lost 5 bases, V lost 4 bases, and 16 bases had no gene match. The CDR3 is 17 residues long. The whole variable domain, remainder taken from reference TRBV5-6 and TRBJ2-7, is DAGVTQSPTHLIKTRGQQVTLRCSPKSGHDTVSWYQQALGQGPQFIFQYYEEEERQRGNFPDRFSGHQFPNYSSELNVNALLLGDSALYLCASSLTVTAGGPHEQYFGPGTRLTVT.

The chain has TRBV7-3 and TRBJ1-1; perhaps TRBD1 as D (5 bases). Germline CDR1 reads SGHTA; CDR2 reads FQGTGA. The CDR3 spans 13 residues. Trimming shortened V by 3 bases and J by 5 bases, and 10 bases separated the two germline ends. This chain's CDR3 is CASSLSRETEAFF. The CDR3 DNA is TGTGCCAGCAGCTTGTCCAGGGAAACTGAAGCTTTCTTT.

V gene TRBV19 combines with J gene TRBJ2-2, with a tentative D call TRBD2 (6 bases). Germline V gene sequence: CDR1 LNHDA, CDR2 SQIVND (reference sequence). The CDR3 is made up of 13 amino acids. The V end lost 3 bases, the J end lost 7 bases, and 9 bases lay between the germline ends. CDR3 residues: CASSILGGGELFF. The CDR3 region has the DNA TGTGCCAGTAGTATTCTGGGGGGCGGGGAGCTGTTTTTT.

This clone was counted only a few times. The chain employs TRBV27 and TRBJ1-4; possible D gene TRBD1, 5 bases. This CDR3 is built from 15 residues. The germline V and J ends were trimmed by 5 bases and 8 bases, with 18 bases remaining between them. Germline CDR1 reads MNHEY; CDR2 reads SMNVEV (reference sequence). CDR3 residues: CASSPAPTGLEKLFF. In nucleotides, the CDR3 is TGTGCCAGCAGTCCGGCCCCCACGGGGCTGGAAAAACTGTTTTTT.

V is TRBV6-5 and J is TRBJ2-5; tentative D call: TRBD2 (6 bases). The germline V gene has CDR1 MNHEY and CDR2 SVGAGI. This CDR3 has 12 amino acids. Trimming took off 5 bases at V and 6 bases at J, with 10 bases between the two ends. The CDR3 DNA is TGTGCCAGCAGTACGGGGGAGAAGACCCAGTACTTC. Amino acids: CASSTGEKTQYF.

This clone was seen a single time. The chain combines TRBV4-3 with TRBJ2-2, with TRBD2 matching 8 bases. CDR3 length: 17 residues. Germline assignment: CDR1 LGHNA and CDR2 YSLEER. V gave up 3 bases and J gave up 5 bases; unmatched junction bases: 11. The CDR3 sequence: CASSHPRGTRDTGELFF. The CDR3 DNA reads TGCGCCAGCAGCCACCCCCGGGGGACTAGAGATACCGGGGAGCTGTTTTTT.

This clone was observed a handful of times. The gene calls are TRBV9 and TRBJ2-1; no firm D call. This CDR3 contains 15 residues. Looked up from germline, CDR1 is SGDLS and CDR2 is YYNGEE. V gave up 4 bases and J gave up 4 bases, with 15 bases separating them. CDR3 DNA: TGTGCCAGCAGCCAGGATTCTGGGCGGTACAATGAGCAGTTCTTC. Its protein product is CASSQDSGRYNEQFF.